The 24 T cell receptor beta chains below come from one sample, sequenced in a study of OX40 agonist ivuxolimab in advanced cancers. Assay used: immunoSEQ multiplex PCR; TCRdb lists only in-frame clones, some missing. The sample gives about 79,000 clones, 88% of which show up once; around 4.3% is in the top ten. The specimen was CD4+ or CD8+ T cells sorted from blood, collected in a trial of the OX40 agonist ivuxolimab. The receptors shown here come from an adult with an advanced solid tumor such as melanoma, head and neck, liver or kidney cancer.

The rearrangement links TRBV28 to TRBJ2-7; 8 nucleotides align to TRBD2. CDR1 MDHEN and CDR2 SYDVKM come from the germline V gene. Germline trimming cut 2 bases from V and 3 bases from J; bases unmatched to any gene: 6. The CDR3 is made up of 15 amino acids. CDR3 nucleotide sequence: TGTGCCAGCAGTTTAGCGGGAGGTCGGGTCTACGAGCAGTACTTC. The encoded protein is CASSLAGGRVYEQYF.

The chain carries TRBV18 and TRBJ1-1, with 9 bases that match TRBD1. Germline V CDR1 and CDR2: KGHSH, LQKENI. This CDR3 comprises 15 residues. With V trimmed by 3 bases and J by 1 base, 3 bases remained unmatched. The chain's CDR3 is CASSPPGQGNTEAFF. CDR3 in DNA: TGTGCCAGCTCACCTCCGGGACAGGGGAACACTGAAGCTTTCTTT.

The genes are TRBV2 and TRBJ1-4; a possible D gene is TRBD1 (6 bases). CDR1 SNHLY and CDR2 FYNNEI come from the germline V gene. The CDR3 length is 17 residues. Trimming left V 3 bases short and J 0 bases short, with 14 bases between. DNA for the CDR3: TGTGCCAGCAGTGACAGGGGACCCTCTGCAACTAATGAAAAACTGTTTTTT. This codes for CASSDRGPSATNEKLFF.

The J gene is TRBJ2-7, the V gene TRBV6-5; D remains ambiguous. This CDR3 is 14 amino acids long. Germline V gives CDR1 MNHEY, CDR2 SVGAGI. V gave up 6 bases and J gave up 0 bases, with 12 bases separating them. The DNA for the CDR3 is TGTGCCAGCAGAATAGACTCGAGCTCCTACGAGCAGTACTTC. It encodes CASRIDSSSYEQYF.

CDR3 sequence reads: CASSLSGESYNEQFF. CDR3 nucleotides: TGCGCCAGCAGCTTGTCGGGGGAGTCTTACAATGAGCAGTTCTTC. This sequence joins TRBV5-1 and TRBJ2-1; D possibly corresponds to TRBD2 (6 bases). Germline V lookup: CDR1 SGHRS, CDR2 YFSETQ. Trimming removed 1 base at V and 4 bases at J, with 12 bases between. The CDR3 covers 15 residues.

V and J are TRBV5-1 and TRBJ2-1, with D unresolved. V was shortened by 4 bases and J by 3 bases, with 11 bases between the two germline ends. The CDR3 is 14 residues long. The V gene's germline CDR1 is SGHRS and CDR2 YFSETQ. The CDR3 DNA is TGCGCCAGCAGCATTGGCGGAAACTACAATGAGCAGTTCTTC. It translates to CASSIGGNYNEQFF.

The chain couples TRBV6-1 to TRBJ2-2; 9 nucleotides match TRBD1. The CDR3 sequence is 19 residues long. Per germline, CDR1 MNHNS and CDR2 SASEGT. Unmatched junction bases numbered 20, after V lost 2 bases and J lost 10 bases. CDR3 sequence reads: CASSELINSGTGWSSELFF. The DNA of the CDR3 is TGTGCCAGCAGTGAATTGATAAATTCGGGGACAGGGTGGTCGTCGGAGCTGTTTTTT.

V is TRBV6-1 and J is TRBJ2-5; 7 positions agree with TRBD1. Germline V lookup: CDR1 MNHNS, CDR2 SASEGT. V was clipped by 6 bases and J by 5 bases; unmatched bases: 9. The CDR3 is 14 amino acids. CDR3 nucleotides: TGTGCCAGCAGAAAAGACAGGGCGTGGGAGACCCAGTACTTC. Residues: CASRKDRAWETQYF.

The genes are TRBV7-9 and TRBJ2-7; possible D gene TRBD1, 6 bases. The CDR3 has 14 residues. Germline CDR1 reads SEHNR; CDR2 reads FQNEAQ (reference sequence). Between the trimmed V and J ends, which lost 2 bases and 3 bases, there was a span of 11 bases. The CDR3 coding sequence is TGTGCCAGCAGCTTAACTCAGGACAGCTACGAGCAGTACTTC. Translation: CASSLTQDSYEQYF.

This clone was detected only once. The chain links TRBV4-2 to TRBJ1-2; TRBD1 agrees at 7 bases. Germline V lookup: CDR1 LGHNA, CDR2 YNFKEQ. This CDR3 spans 14 amino acids. J lost 6 bases, V lost 5 bases, and 9 bases had no gene match. The CDR3 nucleotides are TGTGCCAGCAGCTCCCTGACAGGGCAGAATGGCTACACCTTC. It translates to CASSSLTGQNGYTF.

The chain uses TRBV11-2 and TRBJ1-1; D call uncertain. There are 11 residues in the CDR3. With 6 bases removed from V and 6 bases from J, the gap between germline ends came to 8 bases. The germline V gene has CDR1 SGHAT and CDR2 FQNNGV. In DNA form, the CDR3 reads TGTGCCAGCAGTAAGAGGTCTGAAGCTTTCTTT. Protein product: CASSKRSEAFF.

This sequence joins TRBV18 and TRBJ2-7; D may be TRBD1 (5 bases). V was trimmed by 2 bases and J by 1 base, leaving 15 bases between them. CDR1 KGHSH and CDR2 LQKENI come from the germline V gene. The CDR3 has 16 amino acids. This CDR3 is CASSPLGGRASYEQYF. CDR3 coding DNA: TGTGCCAGCTCACCATTGGGCGGCAGGGCTTCCTACGAGCAGTACTTC.

This clone has a handful of counts. V usage is TRBV6-6 and J usage is TRBJ2-5; 11 bases fit TRBD2. Trimming took 5 bases from V and 1 from J; bases not matched to a gene: 3. The length of the CDR3 is 15 residues. Germline CDR1 reads MNHNY; CDR2 reads SVGAGI (reference sequence). CDR3 coding DNA: TGTGCCAGCAGTACTGGACTAGCGGGCCAAGAGACCCAGTACTTC. This gives the protein CASSTGLAGQETQYF.

This rearrangement joins TRBV2 to TRBJ2-4; D may be TRBD1 (7 bases). Germline assignment: CDR1 SNHLY and CDR2 FYNNEI. V dropped 2 bases and J dropped 8 bases, with 16 bases sitting between them. The CDR3 length is 15 residues. CDR3 protein: CASSERAGGRDIQYF. The CDR3 coding sequence is TGTGCCAGCAGTGAACGGGCAGGGGGGAGAGACATTCAGTACTTC.

In nucleotides, the CDR3 is TGTGCCTGGAGTCGGGCCACCTATAAGGAGCCCCAGCATTTT. Its translation is CAWSRATYKEPQHF. The chain combines TRBV30 with TRBJ1-5; D not certain. The germline V gene has CDR1 GTSNPN and CDR2 SVGIG (reference sequence). V was clipped by 2 bases and J by 8 bases, with 16 bases between them. This CDR3 contains 14 residues.

The gene calls are TRBV6-1 and TRBJ1-2; the D is unclear. This CDR3 is built from 18 residues. Germline CDR1 is MNHNS and CDR2 is SASEGT. V was clipped by 0 bases and J by 0 bases, with 17 bases between them. The CDR3: CASSEARFFREPNYGYTF. CDR3 bases: TGTGCCAGCAGTGAAGCCCGTTTTTTTCGGGAGCCTAACTATGGCTACACCTTC.

V gene TRBV5-1 combines with J gene TRBJ2-5; a weak D match, TRBD2 (5 bases). There are 16 residues in the CDR3. In germline, CDR1 is SGHRS, CDR2 YFSETQ. Trimming took off 4 bases at V and 3 bases at J, with 19 bases between the two ends. The CDR3: CASSPHTSGIEETQYF. In DNA form, the CDR3 reads TGCGCCAGCAGCCCGCATACGAGCGGAATAGAAGAGACCCAGTACTTC.

The chain links TRBV2 to TRBJ2-7; tentative D call: TRBD1 (6 bases). There are 14 residues in the CDR3. Germline V gene data show CDR1 as SNHLY and CDR2 as FYNNEI. The germline V and J ends were trimmed by 5 bases and 2 bases, with 13 bases remaining between them. The CDR3 bases are TGTGCCAGCAGTACAGGGATTCTCGCCTACGAGCAGTACTTC. Its protein product is CASSTGILAYEQYF.

CDR3 loop: CASSFVAKNEQYF. CDR3 bases: TGTGCCAGCAGTTTCGTAGCGAAGAACGAGCAGTACTTC. The V and J genes are TRBV28 and TRBJ2-7, with D perhaps matching TRBD2 (5 bases). The V and J ends lost 3 bases and 5 bases respectively, with 11 bases between them. This CDR3 is 13 amino acids long. Germline V lookup: CDR1 MDHEN, CDR2 SYDVKM.

The rearrangement links TRBV15 to TRBJ2-1; D might be TRBD1 (6 bases). Germline V CDR1 and CDR2: LNHNV, YYDKDF (reference sequence). The CDR3 is 13 amino acids. Trimming cost V 2 bases and J 15 bases, with 17 bases left between them. CDR3: CATSRRDTLGAFF. DNA for the CDR3: TGTGCCACCAGCAGAAGGGACACCCTGGGTGCGTTCTTC.

The chain joins TRBV2 to TRBJ2-6; D not certain. CDR1 and CDR2 (germline): SNHLY, FYNNEI. Trimming stripped 11 bases from V and 0 bases from J, with 11 bases between. This CDR3 spans 14 amino acids. The CDR3 DNA reads as TGTGCCGGTACGACGGGCTCTGGGGCCAACGTCCTGACTTTC. Protein sequence: CAGTTGSGANVLTF.

The rearrangement joins TRBV6-5 to TRBJ2-3; D remains ambiguous. CDR1 and CDR2 from the germline V gene are MNHEY and SVGAGI. The germline V and J ends were trimmed by 4 bases and 4 bases, with 12 bases remaining between them. The CDR3 runs to 14 residues. Here the CDR3 DNA reads TGTGCCAGCAGTTCGGCTTTAGGTGCAGATACGCAGTATTTT. Encoded protein: CASSSALGADTQYF.

J is TRBJ2-5 and V is TRBV6-5; TRBD1 or TRBD2 may be the D gene (5 bases each). The germline V gene encodes CDR1 MNHEY and CDR2 SVGAGI. The CDR3 length is 14 residues. The V end lost 4 bases, the J end lost 1 base, and 10 bases lay between the germline ends. CDR3 coding DNA: TGTGCCAGCAGTTTATGGGGGAGCCAAGAGACCCAGTACTTC. It translates to CASSLWGSQETQYF.

This clone was counted between two and nine times. The gene calls are TRBV11-2 and TRBJ1-1; D is ambiguous. Per the germline V gene, CDR1 is SGHAT and CDR2 is FQNNGV. The CDR3 is made up of 13 amino acids. V was cut by 5 bases and J by 1 base, with 8 bases left in between. The CDR3: CASSQQPNTEAFF. DNA for the CDR3: TGTGCCAGCAGCCAACAGCCGAACACTGAAGCTTTCTTT. The full variable domain, completed using reference TRBV11-2 and TRBJ1-1, is EAGVAQSPRYKIIEKRQSVAFWCNPISGHATLYWYQQILGQGPKLLIQFQNNGVVDDSQLPKDRFSAERLKGVDSTLKIQPAKLEDSAVYLCASSQQPNTEAFFGQGTRLTVV.